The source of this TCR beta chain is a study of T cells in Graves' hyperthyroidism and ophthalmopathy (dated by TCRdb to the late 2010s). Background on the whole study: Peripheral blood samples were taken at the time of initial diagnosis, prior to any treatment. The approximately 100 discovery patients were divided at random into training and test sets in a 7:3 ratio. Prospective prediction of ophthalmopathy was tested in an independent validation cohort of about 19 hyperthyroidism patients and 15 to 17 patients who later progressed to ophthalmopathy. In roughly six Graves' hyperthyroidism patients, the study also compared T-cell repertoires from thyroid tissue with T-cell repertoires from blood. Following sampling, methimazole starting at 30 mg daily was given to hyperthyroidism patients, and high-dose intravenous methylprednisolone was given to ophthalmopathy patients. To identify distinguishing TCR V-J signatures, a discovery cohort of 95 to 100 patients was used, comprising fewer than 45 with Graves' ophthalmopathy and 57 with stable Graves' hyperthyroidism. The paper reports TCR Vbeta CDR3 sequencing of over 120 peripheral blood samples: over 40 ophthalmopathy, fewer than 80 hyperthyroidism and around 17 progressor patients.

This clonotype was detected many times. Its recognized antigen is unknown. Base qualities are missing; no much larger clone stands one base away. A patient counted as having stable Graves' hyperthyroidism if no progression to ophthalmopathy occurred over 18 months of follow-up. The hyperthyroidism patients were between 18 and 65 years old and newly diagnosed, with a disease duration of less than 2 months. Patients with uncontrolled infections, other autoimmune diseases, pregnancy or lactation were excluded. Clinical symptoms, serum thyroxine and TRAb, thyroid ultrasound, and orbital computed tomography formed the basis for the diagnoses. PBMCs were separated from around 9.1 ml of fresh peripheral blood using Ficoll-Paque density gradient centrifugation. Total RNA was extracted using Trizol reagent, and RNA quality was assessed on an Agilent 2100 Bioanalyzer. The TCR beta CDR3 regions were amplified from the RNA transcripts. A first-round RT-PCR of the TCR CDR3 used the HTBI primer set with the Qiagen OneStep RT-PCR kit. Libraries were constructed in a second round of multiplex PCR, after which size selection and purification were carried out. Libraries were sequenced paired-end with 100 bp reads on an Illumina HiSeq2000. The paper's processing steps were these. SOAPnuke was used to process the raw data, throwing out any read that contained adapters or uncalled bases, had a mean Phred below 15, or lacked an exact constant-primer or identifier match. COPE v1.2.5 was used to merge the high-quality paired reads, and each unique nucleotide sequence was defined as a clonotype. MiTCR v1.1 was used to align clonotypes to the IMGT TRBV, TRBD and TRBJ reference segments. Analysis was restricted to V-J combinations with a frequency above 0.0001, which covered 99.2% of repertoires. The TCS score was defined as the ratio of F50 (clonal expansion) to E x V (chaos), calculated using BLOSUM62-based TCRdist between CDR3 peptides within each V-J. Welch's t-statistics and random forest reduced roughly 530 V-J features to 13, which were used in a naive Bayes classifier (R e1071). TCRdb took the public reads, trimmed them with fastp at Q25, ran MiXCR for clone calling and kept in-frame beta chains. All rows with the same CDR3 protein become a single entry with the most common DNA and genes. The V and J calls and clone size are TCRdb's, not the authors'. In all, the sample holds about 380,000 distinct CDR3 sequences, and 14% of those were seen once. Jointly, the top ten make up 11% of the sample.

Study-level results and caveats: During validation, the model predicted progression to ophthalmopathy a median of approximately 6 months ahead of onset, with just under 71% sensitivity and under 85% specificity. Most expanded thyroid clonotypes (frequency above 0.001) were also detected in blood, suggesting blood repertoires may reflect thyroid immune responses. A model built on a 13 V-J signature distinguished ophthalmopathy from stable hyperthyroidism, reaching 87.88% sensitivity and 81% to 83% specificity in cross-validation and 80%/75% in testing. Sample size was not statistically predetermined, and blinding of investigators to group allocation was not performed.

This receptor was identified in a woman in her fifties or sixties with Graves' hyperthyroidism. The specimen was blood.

Read as DNA, the sequence is TGTGCCAGCAGTGAAGCCCCGAGGGGGGAGACCCAGTACTTC. Its protein reads: CASSEAPRGETQYF. The rearranged segments are TRBV6-1 and TRBJ2-5; possibly the D gene is TRBD1, per 6 matching bases. Measured from the cysteine to the phenylalanine, the CDR3 is 14 residues long. The DNA shown is the 42-base CDR3, in frame from base 1. A distance of 10 bases separates the germline ends of V and J, which lose 0 bases and 5 bases respectively. Via the germline V gene, CDR1 is MNHNS and CDR2 SASEGT.